This paragraph reports one T cell receptor beta chain. Its antigen is unknown. Base qualities are missing; no much larger clone stands one base away. Patients with autoimmune disease history or receiving systemic immunosuppression were excluded from the trial. Peripheral blood for TCR sequencing was collected from all dose cohorts at baseline, on cycle 4 day 1, and on cycle 7 day 1. Samples were obtained from an open-label, multicenter, first-in-human phase I dose-escalation trial of ivuxolimab. Adults with locally advanced or metastatic head and neck squamous cell, hepatocellular, melanoma or renal cell carcinoma were enrolled in the trial. CD4+ and CD8+ T cells were sorted separately from peripheral blood before TCR sequencing. Genomic DNA was isolated from the sorted cells so that the TCRbeta CDR3 region could be sequenced. The immunoSEQ Assay was used to sequence the TCRbeta CDR3 regions. TCRdb re-hosts the immuneACCESS table, in-frame sequences only. Its copies lack some clones; in the studies checked, an unresolved V gene accounts for under half of them, and the cause for the rest is not known. This sample is represented by 50,000 to 65,000 clones; 87% of them were singletons. Approximately 2.5% of the sample is taken by the ten largest.

This sample was taken from a study of OX40 agonist ivuxolimab in advanced cancers. A note on the overall study: Ivuxolimab was a fully human IgG2 agonistic monoclonal antibody targeting the costimulatory receptor OX40 (CD134). Of the roughly 51 patients in dose escalation, about 20 had hepatocellular carcinoma, about 15 had melanoma, 9 had renal cell carcinoma and 9 had head and neck cancer. Intravenous ivuxolimab was administered to patients every 2 weeks at six dose levels: 0.01, 0.1, 0.3, 1.5, 3 and 10 mg/kg. Partial responses occurred in three dose-escalation patients, of whom one had hepatocellular carcinoma and two had cutaneous melanoma. Patients were allowed to have had prior anti-PD-1, anti-PD-L1 or anti-CTLA-4 therapy, and 40% of the dose-escalation patients had been treated with checkpoint inhibitors. Peripheral TCRbeta sequencing aimed to test whether ivuxolimab altered TCR sequence diversity and caused clonal T-cell expansion. The paper covers the monotherapy dose-escalation part of the phase I ivuxolimab trial, which included N = 52 patients. In the dose-escalation cohort, approximately 82% of patients were male, and the mean age was 60 years with a range of about 20 to 79.

The full study reports these points: In the 0.1-3.0 mg/kg groups, partial responders were among the patients with the lowest normalized peripheral clonal expansion, particularly in CD8+ T cells. Low levels of normalized T-cell clonal expansion were also seen in some nonresponding patients. On average, CD8+ T cells showed more expanded clones than CD4+ T cells after ivuxolimab. The antigen specificity of the clonally expanded peripheral T cells was not determined. At doses of 0.1 to 3.0 mg/kg, clonal expansion of both CD4+ and CD8+ T cells in blood was seen between baseline and week 6.

Relative to germline, V is 5 bases shorter and J is 1 base shorter, with 8 bases between their ends. The germline V gene specifies KGHSH as CDR1 and LQKENI as CDR2. The CDR3 runs 13 amino acids, cysteine and phenylalanine included. Here the CDR3 DNA is all that survives: 39 bases in frame from base 1. The TCR was taken from an adult with an advanced solid tumor such as melanoma, head and neck, liver or kidney cancer. The chain is assembled from TRBV18 and TRBJ1-1; the D gene lacks a confident call. The material was CD4+ or CD8+ T cells sorted from blood, obtained in a trial of the OX40 agonist ivuxolimab. For the CDR3, the sequence is CASSAIENTEAFF. At the DNA level, the sequence is TGTGCCAGCTCAGCAATAGAGAACACTGAAGCTTTCTTT.